This section outlines one T cell receptor beta chain sequence together with its context. Germline V lookup: CDR1 SGHNT, CDR2 YYREEE (reference sequence). V lost 0 bases to trimming and J lost 3 bases, with 10 bases between them. The CDR3 runs 16 residues. This sample was taken from a study of beta chain features in type 1 diabetes. The whole isolated RNA underwent reverse transcription, so sequencing captured expressed TCRB transcripts. Each sample of naive, central memory or regulatory T cells had, on average, about 3.6 million reads. Measured with immunoSEQ multiplex PCR; TCRdb has only the in-frame clones, and not every one. The sample carries roughly 610,000 clones, 15% to 17% recorded once.

What was sequenced was naive CD4+ T cells from blood. This chain connects TRBV5-4 to TRBJ2-6; a possible D gene is TRBD1 (6 bases). The source is a man aged 18 to 35 in good health. DNA for the CDR3: TGTGCCAGCAGCTTGGACAGGGAAATTGGGGCCAACGTCCTGACTTTC. Amino acids: CASSLDREIGANVLTF. The complete variable domain, with remaining parts taken from reference TRBV5-4 and TRBJ2-6, reads ETGVTQSPTHLIKTRGQQVTLRCSSQSGHNTVSWYQQALGQGPQFIFQYYREEENGRGNFPPRFSGLQFPNYSSELNVNALELDDSALYLCASSLDREIGANVLTFGAGSRLTVL.